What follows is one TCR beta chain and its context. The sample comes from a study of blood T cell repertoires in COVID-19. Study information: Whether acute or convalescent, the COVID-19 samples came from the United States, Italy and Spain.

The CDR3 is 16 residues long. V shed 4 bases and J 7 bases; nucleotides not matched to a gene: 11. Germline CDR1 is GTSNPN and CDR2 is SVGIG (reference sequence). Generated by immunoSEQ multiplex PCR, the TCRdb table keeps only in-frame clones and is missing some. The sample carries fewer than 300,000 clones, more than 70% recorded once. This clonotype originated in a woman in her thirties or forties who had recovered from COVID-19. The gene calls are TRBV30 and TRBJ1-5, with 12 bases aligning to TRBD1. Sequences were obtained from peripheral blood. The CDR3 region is CAWNTGTGGSWQPQHF. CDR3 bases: TGTGCCTGGAATACCGGGACAGGGGGCTCTTGGCAGCCCCAGCATTTT. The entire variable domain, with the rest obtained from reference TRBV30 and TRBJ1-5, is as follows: SQTIHQWPATLVQPVGSPLSLECTVEGTSNPNLYWYRQAAGRGLQLLFYSVGIGQISSEVPQNLSASRPQDRQFILSSKKLLLSDSGFYLCAWNTGTGGSWQPQHFGDGTRLSIL.